Below are 28 T cell receptor beta chains sequenced from a single sample in a study of CD8+CD57+ T cells in acquired aplastic anemia. In patients chosen for sequencing, flow cytometry had shown CD8+CD57+ cell expansion. It was genomic DNA that served as the template for profiling TCR beta VDJ and CDR3. MiXCR, applied by TCRdb to the reads, yields one record per CDR3 protein. The data show 450,000 to 550,000 distinct CDR3 sequences, with about a third seen just once and approximately 0.82% held by the top ten. The specimen was sorted CD4+, CD8+, or CD8+CD57+ T cells (not recorded which) from PBMCs. These receptors were obtained from a human donor with aplastic anemia.

In the case of this clonotype: Lacking the conserved final phenylalanine or tryptophan, this CDR3 likely reflects a read error. The chain carries TRBV15 and TRBJ1-2; 7 nucleotides line up with TRBD1. This CDR3 has 14 residues. Germline V gene sequence: CDR1 LNHNV, CDR2 YYDKDF (reference sequence). The CDR3 DNA follows: TGTGCCATCAGCAGAGGTCAGGGGGACTATGGCTACACCATC. This codes for CAISRGQGDYGYTI.

This clonotype was found many times. The chain carries TRBV29-1 and TRBJ1-2; 8 nucleotides agree with TRBD1. The V gene's germline CDR1 is SQVTM and CDR2 ANQGSEA. V shed 3 bases, J shed 0 bases, and the junction held 9 bases outside the gene matches. The CDR3 loop spans 16 amino acids. CDR3 region: CSVDWDRFSANYGYTF. CDR3 nucleotide sequence: TGCAGCGTTGATTGGGACAGGTTTTCAGCTAACTATGGCTACACCTTC.

This clonotype was recorded at least ten times. The V gene is TRBV19, the J gene TRBJ2-5, with D possibly matching TRBD1 (6 bases). Trimming stripped 7 bases from V and 2 bases from J, with 17 bases between. This CDR3 has 15 residues. The germline V gene has CDR1 LNHDA and CDR2 SQIVND (reference sequence). The CDR3 spells CASTRGAGKQETQYF. In DNA form, the CDR3 reads TGTGCCAGTACCAGGGGTGCAGGGAAACAAGAGACCCAGTACTTC.

The V gene is TRBV20-1, the J gene TRBJ2-1; 9 positions match TRBD2. CDR1 and CDR2 from the germline V gene are DFQATT and SNEGSKA (reference sequence). The CDR3 is made up of 16 amino acids. Trimming took 3 bases from V and 15 from J; bases not matched to a gene: 21. The CDR3 is CSASSGFGCGRAVGFF. Here the CDR3 DNA reads TGCAGTGCTAGTTCTGGTTTCGGGTGCGGGAGGGCCGTGGGGTTCTTC.

This clonotype has a handful of counts. One junction end does not reproduce the germline sequence, and a read error may be involved. V usage is TRBV11-2 and J usage is TRBJ1-3; D perhaps matches TRBD1 (6 bases). Germline V gene sequence: CDR1 SGHAT, CDR2 FQNNGV. The CDR3 is made up of 14 amino acids. Here the CDR3 reads CASNLGGTGNTIYF. The CDR3 DNA follows: TGTGCCAGCAACTTAGGGGGTACTGGAAACACCATATATTTT.

V and J are TRBV6-4 and TRBJ2-1, with D hard to call. The germline CDR1 and CDR2 sequences are MRHNA and SNTAGT. Trimming left V 6 bases short and J 8 bases short, with 14 bases between. The CDR3 contains 13 residues. The CDR3 sequence is CASRSTGSHEQFF. The CDR3 DNA is TGTGCCAGCAGGTCTACCGGTTCCCATGAGCAGTTCTTC.

The chain recombines TRBV11-1 with TRBJ2-7, with 13 bases fitting TRBD2. V lost 4 bases and J lost 1; bases outside the gene matches: 7. Germline CDR1 and CDR2: SGHAT and FQDESV (reference sequence). The CDR3 is made up of 17 amino acids. CDR3 sequence reads: CASSSGLAGAKSYEQYF. The CDR3 coding sequence is TGTGCCAGCAGCTCCGGACTAGCGGGAGCTAAGTCCTACGAGCAGTACTTC.

The chain combines TRBV20-1 with TRBJ2-3, with 9 bases aligning to TRBD1. Per germline, CDR1 DFQATT and CDR2 SNEGSKA (reference sequence). Losses at the gene ends were 4 bases for V and 2 bases for J; bases not matched to a gene: 4. The CDR3 spans 14 residues. CDR3: CSAMTGGFTDTQYF. The CDR3 DNA follows: TGCAGTGCTATGACAGGGGGATTCACAGATACGCAGTATTTT.

This chain uses TRBV2 with TRBJ2-1, with 7 nucleotides matching TRBD1. The DNA end lines up better with TRBJ2-7; the J call may be wrong. Germline lookup yields CDR1 SNHLY and CDR2 FYNNEI. The CDR3 runs to 15 residues. CDR3 DNA: TGTGCCAGCAGTGCCTGGAGAACCGACAGGGCCGAGCAGTACTTC. Its protein is CASSAWRTDRAEQYF.

The chain links TRBV27 to TRBJ1-5; 8 nucleotides match TRBD1. V shed 5 bases and J 5 bases; nucleotides not matched to a gene: 17. The CDR3 length is 18 residues. The germline V gene has CDR1 MNHEY and CDR2 SMNVEV (reference sequence). CDR3: CASSRTGTNLFLDQPQHF. CDR3 DNA: TGTGCCAGCAGTCGGACAGGGACGAACCTCTTCTTGGATCAGCCCCAGCATTTT.

This clonotype was observed at least ten times. This sequence joins TRBV29-1 and TRBJ2-3, with D unclear. The V gene's germline CDR1 is SQVTM and CDR2 ANQGSEA. The CDR3 totals 11 residues. V dropped 7 bases and J dropped 4 bases, with 9 bases sitting between them. The CDR3 loop is CSALVPDTQYF. CDR3 bases: TGCAGCGCCCTGGTTCCAGATACGCAGTATTTT.

This clonotype occurred many times. The chain uses TRBV7-2 and TRBJ1-3; D unresolved. The V gene lost 0 bases and the J gene lost 9 bases, with 18 bases spanning the gap. The CDR3 length is 16 residues. The germline V gene encodes CDR1 SGHTA and CDR2 FQGNSA. The CDR3 is CASSLALTEAVGTIYF. The CDR3, as DNA: TGTGCCAGCAGCTTAGCGCTAACAGAAGCGGTGGGCACCATATATTTT.

This sequence joins TRBV7-2 and TRBJ1-5, with TRBD1 as a possible D gene (6 bases). Germline CDR1 reads SGHTA; CDR2 reads FQGNSA. V lost 0 bases and J lost 4, with 10 bases in between. The CDR3 totals 15 residues. In DNA, the CDR3 is TGTGCCAGCAGCTTAGCAGGACAGTGGAATCAGCCCCAGCATTTT. It specifies CASSLAGQWNQPQHF.

V gene TRBV20-1 combines with J gene TRBJ2-1; 10 positions match TRBD1. V shed 6 bases, J shed 9 bases, and the junction held 17 bases outside the gene matches. The CDR3 totals 16 residues. In germline, CDR1 is DFQATT, CDR2 SNEGSKA (reference sequence). Written as DNA, the CDR3 is TGCAGTGCCCGGACAGGGGGAATACTTCCCGCTGTTGAGCAGTTCTTC. Its translation is CSARTGGILPAVEQFF.

V and J are TRBV5-4 and TRBJ2-5; a possible D gene is TRBD1 (6 bases). Trimming stripped 4 bases from V and 2 bases from J, with 15 bases between. The CDR3 covers 15 residues. Germline CDR1 SGHNT, CDR2 YYREEE (reference sequence). The CDR3 loop reads CASSLQGIVQETQYF. The CDR3 DNA is TGTGCCAGCAGCCTTCAGGGGATCGTTCAAGAGACCCAGTACTTC.

J is TRBJ1-3 and V is TRBV12-3 or TRBV12-4; D call uncertain. The CDR3 has 15 residues. V lost 0 bases and J 8 bases, leaving 14 bases between the germline ends. CDR3 sequence reads: CASSLAPDSSHTIYF. CDR3 nucleotides: TGTGCCAGCAGTTTAGCCCCTGACTCCAGTCACACCATATATTTT.

The chain joins TRBV7-6 to TRBJ2-1; D tentatively reads TRBD1 or TRBD2 (5 bases each). Per germline, CDR1 SGHVS and CDR2 FNYEAQ. There are 15 residues in the CDR3. Trimming removed 4 bases from V and 4 bases from J, with 14 bases in between. The CDR3 region is CASSYSSGPYNEQFF. The CDR3, as DNA: TGTGCCAGCAGCTATTCCTCGGGACCTTACAATGAGCAGTTCTTC.

The table lists this clonotype with many counts. This chain joins TRBV20-1 and TRBJ2-4; 14 nucleotides match TRBD2. This CDR3 comprises 17 residues. Trimming cost V 5 bases and J 1 base; bases outside gene matches: 7. Germline CDR1 is DFQATT and CDR2 is SNEGSKA (reference sequence). The CDR3: CSARLAGGFSAKNIQYF. As DNA, the CDR3 is TGCAGTGCTCGACTAGCGGGAGGGTTCTCCGCCAAAAACATTCAGTACTTC.

The chain joins TRBV20-1 to TRBJ2-3, with 11 nucleotides matching TRBD2. CDR3 size: 15 residues. The V and J ends lost 6 bases and 2 bases, in that order; junction bases with no gene match: 7. CDR1 is DFQATT and CDR2 is SNEGSKA in the germline V gene (reference sequence). This CDR3 is CSAAGTSGPTDTQYF. The DNA for the CDR3 is TGCAGTGCAGCCGGGACTAGCGGACCCACAGATACGCAGTATTTT.

This clonotype has ten or more counts. The CDR3 coding sequence is TGTGCCAGCAGCTTCCGGACGGAGAACTATGGCTACACCTTC. Translating gives CASSFRTENYGYTF. The genes are TRBV7-9 and TRBJ1-2; D remains unclear. Trimming cost V 3 bases and J 2 bases, with 10 bases left between them. The CDR3 has 14 residues. CDR1 and CDR2 from the germline V gene are SEHNR and FQNEAQ (reference sequence).

The chain is built from TRBV7-3 and TRBJ2-7; D might be TRBD2 (5 bases). The germline V and J ends were trimmed by 4 bases and 3 bases, with 10 bases remaining between them. The CDR3 is made up of 13 amino acids. CDR1 and CDR2 (germline): SGHTA, FQGTGA. The chain's CDR3 is CASSSGRGYEQYF. CDR3 sequence (DNA): TGTGCCAGCAGCTCCGGTCGGGGCTACGAGCAGTACTTC.

This clonotype was counted between two and nine times. This chain connects TRBV25-1 to TRBJ1-2; D may be TRBD1 (6 bases). V was cut by 5 bases and J by 6 bases, with 16 bases left in between. The CDR3 contains 14 residues. Germline V CDR1 and CDR2: MGHDK, SYGVNS. The CDR3 sequence is CASSYSGGPNGYTF. CDR3 nucleotide sequence: TGTGCCAGCAGTTACTCCGGGGGGCCTAATGGCTACACCTTC.

The chain joins TRBV20-1 to TRBJ2-7; maybe TRBD1 (5 bases). CDR1 is DFQATT, CDR2 SNEGSKA, per germline (reference sequence). This CDR3 comprises 14 residues. Trimming took off 1 base at V and 4 bases at J, with 14 bases between the two ends. CDR3 sequence (DNA): TGCAGTGCTAGAGGGAGTGGACATGAGTACGAGCAGTACTTC. Its protein product is CSARGSGHEYEQYF.

V gene TRBV2 combines with J gene TRBJ1-6; 8 nucleotides agree with TRBD1. This CDR3 has 14 residues. Germline lookup yields CDR1 SNHLY and CDR2 FYNNEI. Trimming took 7 bases from V and 5 from J; bases not matched to a gene: 4. The CDR3: CASKPGQDNSPLHF. The CDR3 region has the DNA TGTGCCAGCAAGCCGGGACAGGATAATTCACCCCTCCACTTT. Full variable domain (outside the CDR3, taken from reference TRBV2 and TRBJ1-6): EPEVTQTPSHQVTQMGQEVILRCVPISNHLYFYWYRQILGQKVEFLVSFYNNEISEKSEIFDDQFSVERPDGSNFTLKIRSTKLEDSAMYFCASKPGQDNSPLHFGNGTRLTVT.

In regard to this clonotype: A much more abundant neighbour one base away suggests this may be a read error. The chain combines TRBV29-1 with TRBJ2-7; D may be TRBD1 (5 bases). CDR3 length: 14 amino acids. Germline values: CDR1 SQVTM, CDR2 ANQGSEA. V dropped 6 bases and J dropped 4 bases, with 19 bases sitting between them. The CDR3 sequence is CSVKKEQDTYEQYF. The CDR3 region has the DNA TGCAGCGTCAAAAAAGAACAGGATACGTACGAGCAGTACTTC.

The rearrangement links TRBV7-7 to TRBJ2-5; no clear D gene. The length of the CDR3 is 13 residues. Germline loops: CDR1 SSHAT, CDR2 FNYEAQ (reference sequence). Trimming took off 5 bases at V and 2 bases at J, with 9 bases between the two ends. The CDR3 protein is CASSLSAQETQYF. Here the CDR3 DNA reads TGTGCCAGCAGCCTCTCAGCTCAAGAGACCCAGTACTTC. Full variable domain (outside the CDR3, taken from reference TRBV7-7 and TRBJ2-5): GAGVSQSPRYKVTKRGQDVTLRCDPISSHATLYWYQQALGQGPEFLTYFNYEAQPDKSGLPSDRFSAERPEGSISTLTIQRTEQRDSAMYRCASSLSAQETQYFGPGTRLLVL.

The sample holds many counts of this clonotype. The J gene is TRBJ2-5, the V gene TRBV24-1; D unclear. The V and J ends lost 9 bases and 2 bases respectively, with 9 bases between them. CDR3 length: 12 residues. The germline CDR1 and CDR2 sequences are KGHDR and SFDVKD. CDR3 protein: CATAIHQETQYF. The CDR3 DNA sequence: TGTGCCACCGCAATCCATCAAGAGACCCAGTACTTC.

The rearrangement links TRBV15 to TRBJ1-5, with D maybe TRBD1 (5 bases). Trimming took 0 bases from V and 4 from J, leaving 13 bases between them. The CDR3 has 16 residues. The germline CDR1 and CDR2 sequences are LNHNV and YYDKDF (reference sequence). This CDR3 is CATSRESPGPNQPQHF. CDR3 bases: TGTGCCACCAGCAGAGAATCGCCAGGGCCTAATCAGCCCCAGCATTTT.